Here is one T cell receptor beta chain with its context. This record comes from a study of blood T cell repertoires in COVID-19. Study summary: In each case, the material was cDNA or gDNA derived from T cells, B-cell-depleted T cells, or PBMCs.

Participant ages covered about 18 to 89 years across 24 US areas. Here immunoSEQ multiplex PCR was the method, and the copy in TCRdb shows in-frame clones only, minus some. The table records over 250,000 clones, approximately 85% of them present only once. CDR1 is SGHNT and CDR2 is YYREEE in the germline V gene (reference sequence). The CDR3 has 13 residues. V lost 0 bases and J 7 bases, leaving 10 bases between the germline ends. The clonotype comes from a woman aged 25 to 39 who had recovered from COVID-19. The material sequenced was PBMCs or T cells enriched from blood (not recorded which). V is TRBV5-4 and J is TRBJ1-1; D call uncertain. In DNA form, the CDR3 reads TGTGCCAGCAGCTTGGGAGGGTCGGGTGAAGCTTTCTTT. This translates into CASSLGGSGEAFF. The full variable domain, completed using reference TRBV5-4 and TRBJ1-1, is ETGVTQSPTHLIKTRGQQVTLRCSSQSGHNTVSWYQQALGQGPQFIFQYYREEENGRGNFPPRFSGLQFPNYSSELNVNALELDDSALYLCASSLGGSGEAFFGQGTRLTVV.